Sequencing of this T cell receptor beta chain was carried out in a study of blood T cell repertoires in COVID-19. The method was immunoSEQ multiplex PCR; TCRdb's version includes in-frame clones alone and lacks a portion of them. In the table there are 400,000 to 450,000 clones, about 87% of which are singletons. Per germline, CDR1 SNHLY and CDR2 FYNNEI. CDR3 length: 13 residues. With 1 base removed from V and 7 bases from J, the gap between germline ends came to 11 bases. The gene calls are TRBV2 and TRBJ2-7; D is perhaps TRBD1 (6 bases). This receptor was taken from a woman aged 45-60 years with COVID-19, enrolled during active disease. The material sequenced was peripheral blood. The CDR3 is CASSEDRVKEQYF. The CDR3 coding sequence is TGTGCCAGCAGTGAAGACAGGGTGAAAGAGCAGTACTTC.